These 10 T cell receptor beta chains share one sample of origin, sequenced in a study of blood T cells in healthy people across ages. Next came a second PCR, run for roughly 7 to 12 cycles, which used a sample-barcoded 5' primer along with a J-beta primer mix. TCRdb called the 5' RACE reads again in MiXCR, with one record for every CDR3 protein. Of around 870,000 distinct CDR3 sequences listed, about 28% are singletons. Sequencing was performed on blood. These receptors were collected from a woman over 75 in good health.

With respect to this clonotype: Being one base from a much bigger clone, this may be a read error. Written as DNA, the CDR3 is TGTGCCAGCTCACCACCGGATCGAGACATCTACGAGCAGTTCTTC. It is translated as CASSPPDRDIYEQFF. The V call is TRBV18, the J call TRBJ2-1; no definite D call. CDR3 length equals 15 residues. Germline V gene sequence: CDR1 KGHSH, CDR2 LQKENI. V lost 0 bases and J lost 10, with 16 bases in between.

This clonotype was observed a handful of times. The chain has TRBV20-1 and TRBJ1-2; no reliable D call. Germline V gene lookup returns CDR1 DFQATT and CDR2 SNEGSKA (reference sequence). With 1 base removed from V and 5 bases from J, the gap between germline ends came to 8 bases. This CDR3 is 12 amino acids long. The CDR3 here is CSARGDSYGYTF. The CDR3 DNA reads TGCAGTGCTAGAGGCGATTCATATGGCTACACCTTC.

The V and J genes are TRBV12-3 or TRBV12-4 and TRBJ2-1, with TRBD2 identical over 8 bases. Unmatched junction bases numbered 8, after V lost 3 bases and J lost 7 bases. The CDR3 is made up of 15 amino acids. CDR3 nucleotides: TGTGCCAGCAGTTTGGGTGGGACTAGTTGGAATGAGCAGTTCTTC. The encoded protein is CASSLGGTSWNEQFF.

The chain couples TRBV6-1 to TRBJ2-2; D gene unclear. V gave up 6 bases and J gave up 3 bases, with 8 bases separating them. CDR1 and CDR2 (germline): MNHNS, SASEGT. The CDR3 extends over 13 amino acids. This chain's CDR3 is CASRRIDTGELFF. The CDR3 nucleotides are TGTGCCAGCAGAAGAATAGACACCGGGGAGCTGTTTTTT.

This sequence joins TRBV5-5 and TRBJ2-7; tentative D call: TRBD2 (5 bases). CDR3 length: 14 residues. V gave up 6 bases and J gave up 2 bases, with 15 bases separating them. Germline V CDR1 and CDR2: SGHKS, YYEKEE (reference sequence). CDR3 region: CASNDYGSAYEQYF. The CDR3 nucleotides read TGTGCCAGCAACGACTATGGCAGTGCCTACGAGCAGTACTTC.

In its sample, this clonotype was seen once. This chain links TRBV7-2 with TRBJ2-4; perhaps TRBD2 as D (5 bases). The last part of the DNA fits TRBJ2-7 better; the J call may be wrong. This CDR3 region has 14 residues. Germline CDR1 is SGHTA and CDR2 is FQGNSA. The CDR3 DNA sequence: TGTGCCAGCAGCCAAGGGCGGGTCTCCTACGAGCAGTACTTC. Translated: CASSQGRVSYEQYF.

In its sample, this clonotype was seen a few times. V usage is TRBV6-1 and J usage is TRBJ2-3; D possibly corresponds to TRBD2 (6 bases). The CDR3 totals 15 residues. Deletions cut 1 base from V and 1 base from J, with 9 bases between. The germline gives CDR1 MNHNS, CDR2 SASEGT. The CDR3 coding sequence is TGTGCCAGCAGTGAAGACGGAGGGGGCACAGATACGCAGTATTTT. Translating it yields CASSEDGGGTDTQYF.

This clonotype came up a few times. The rearrangement joins TRBV12-3 or TRBV12-4 to TRBJ2-5; D possibly corresponds to TRBD2 (5 bases). The germline V and J ends were trimmed by 3 bases and 10 bases, with 9 bases remaining between them. The length of the CDR3 is 11 residues. CDR3 sequence (DNA): TGTGCCAGCAGTTTCCGGGGTAGCCAGTACTTC. The encoded protein is CASSFRGSQYF.

This chain joins TRBV5-1 and TRBJ2-1, with D perhaps given as TRBD1 or TRBD2 (5 bases each). CDR1 is SGHRS, CDR2 YFSETQ, per germline. CDR3 size: 14 residues. Trimming took 1 base from V and 10 from J, leaving 15 bases between them. As DNA, the CDR3 is TGCGCCAGCAGCTTGACGGGGACCGTTTACGAGCAGTTCTTC. Amino acid sequence: CASSLTGTVYEQFF. Drawing the rest from reference TRBV5-1 and TRBJ2-1, the complete variable domain is KAGVTQTPRYLIKTRGQQVTLSCSPISGHRSVSWYQQTPGQGLQFLFEYFSETQRNKGNFPGRFSGRQFSNSRSEMNVSTLELGDSALYLCASSLTGTVYEQFFGPGTRLTVL.

In regard to this clonotype: One end of the junction varies from germline; a read error may be responsible. The CDR3 DNA reads TGTGCCAGCAGCTCCACTCGGGGGGGCATCGGGAATGAGCAGGTCTTC. Translation: CASSSTRGGIGNEQVF. The chain uses TRBV5-4 and TRBJ2-1; TRBD2 aligns across 8 bases. The CDR3 is made up of 16 amino acids. Germline V gives CDR1 SGHNT, CDR2 YYREEE (reference sequence).